The entry that follows covers one T cell receptor (beta chain) sequence. Its cognate antigen has yet to be identified. Base qualities are not provided; no much larger clone lies one nucleotide away. What this sample's treatment or condition label stands for: AdE1-LMPpoly-expanded autologous EBV-specific T-cell therapy followed by anti-PD-1 nivolumab. The data were obtained in a study of EBV T-cell therapy then PD-1 blockade in nasopharyngeal carcinoma (dated by TCRdb to the early 2020s). Reading from cysteine to phenylalanine, the CDR3 counts 18 amino acids. Just the 54-base CDR3 DNA is kept, in frame starting at base 1. Deletion took 0 bases off V and 3 bases off J, with a span of 18 bases between the germline ends. CDR1 SGHTA and CDR2 FQGNSA are derived from the germline V gene. Genomic DNA was extracted from sorted cells using the Qiagen DNeasy Kit. Deep sequencing of the TCR beta chain was done on the immunoSEQ platform. Processing in the source paper ran as follows. The immunoSEQ Analyzer software was used to analyze the repertoire data. TCRdb obtained this table from immuneACCESS and retained in-frame rearrangements with V and J assigned. These tables miss some clones; where compared with another copy, unresolved V genes account for less than half of the shortfall, and the remainder is unexplained. D and trimming were read from the DNA, whereas the V and J calls and clone size are those reported in that table. The sample yields about 17,000 clones; over 80% were counted once. Jointly, the top ten make up less than 30% of the sample.

The rearranged chain carries TRBV7-2 and TRBJ1-5, and TRBD1 may be the D gene, going by 5 matching bases. This clonotype was sampled from a man aged 35-49 years with nasopharyngeal carcinoma. Sequencing used CD8+ T cells from blood, obtained at day 0 from a patient whose treatment included autologous EBV-specific T cells and nivolumab. The CDR3 reads CASSLATLGPGFNQPQHF. The DNA is TGTGCCAGCAGCTTAGCCACTCTGGGGCCAGGGTTCAATCAGCCCCAGCATTTT.